This T cell receptor beta chain was obtained from a study of response to subunit inactivated influenza vaccine. Notes on the study in general: Authors proposed each seasonal influenza vaccination draws in few new T cells.

Concerning this clonotype itself: Its target is not known.

Germline lookup yields CDR1 LNHNV and CDR2 YYDKDF (reference sequence). V was cut by 0 bases and J by 4 bases, with 20 bases left in between. The CDR3 consists of 18 residues. Each CDR3 protein gets one entry after TCRdb re-called the RT-PCR reads with MiXCR. The top ten clones hold approximately 35% of a sample with 170,000 or so distinct CDR3 sequences, roughly 10% of them seen once. This receptor was identified in a man in his fifties or sixties who received an inactivated influenza vaccine. The chain combines TRBV15 with TRBJ2-3; D remains ambiguous. This specimen was CD8+ T cells sorted from PBMCs, taken around 25 months after vaccination. The CDR3 loop reads CATSRDWPRLRVADTQYF. In nucleotides, the CDR3 is TGTGCCACCAGCAGAGATTGGCCCCGGCTCCGTGTGGCAGATACGCAGTATTTT.